The 8 T cell receptor beta chains given below trace back to one sample, sequenced in a study of OX40 agonist ivuxolimab in advanced cancers. The repertoire was sequenced with immunoSEQ multiplex PCR; TCRdb's copy has only in-frame clones and lacks some. Of about 55,000 clones listed, more than 65% are singletons. The sample consisted of CD4+ or CD8+ T cells sorted from blood, taken in a trial of the OX40 agonist ivuxolimab. These receptors all come from an adult with an advanced solid tumor such as melanoma, head and neck, liver or kidney cancer.

The V gene is TRBV19, the J gene TRBJ1-5; 8 nucleotides match TRBD1. The trim removed 5 bases at V and 6 bases at J, leaving 6 bases unmatched. Germline V gene sequence: CDR1 LNHDA, CDR2 SQIVND (reference sequence). The CDR3 totals 14 residues. The CDR3 DNA sequence: TGTGCCAGTAGTGCCCAGGGGGCGGCTCAGCCCCAGCATTTT. It yields the protein CASSAQGAAQPQHF.

The chain links TRBV5-6 to TRBJ2-5; D gene unclear. CDR1 is SGHDT, CDR2 YYEEEE, per germline. CDR3 size: 14 residues. Trimming removed 2 bases from V and 1 base from J, with 9 bases in between. The CDR3 coding sequence is TGTGCCAGCAGCTTAACCGGGTCCCAAGAGACCCAGTACTTC. Translation: CASSLTGSQETQYF.

Comments on this clone: One junction end disagrees with the germline gene, perhaps due to a read error. At the DNA level, this CDR3 is encoded by other sequences in the same sample as well. The chain is built from TRBV18 and TRBJ2-3; 12 bases line up with TRBD2. CDR3 size: 15 residues. In germline, CDR1 is KGHSH, CDR2 LQKENI. CDR3 sequence reads: CASSKGLAGEDTQYF. In DNA, the CDR3 is TGTGCCAGCTCAAAGGGACTAGCGGGCGAAGATACGCAGTATTTC.

This clone was found a few times. This sequence joins TRBV20-1 and TRBJ1-1; a possible D gene is TRBD1 (6 bases). CDR1 is DFQATT and CDR2 is SNEGSKA in the germline V gene (reference sequence). Trimming took 6 bases from V and 8 from J, leaving 10 bases between them. This CDR3 is built from 10 residues. DNA of the CDR3: TGCAGTGCAGTTGACAGGGAAGCTTTCTTT. As protein: CSAVDREAFF.

This clone was counted only a few times. The CDR3 is CASSPGRWNTEAFF. For the CDR3, the DNA is TGTGCCAGCAGCCCCGGACGATGGAACACTGAAGCTTTCTTT. This chain links TRBV11-2 with TRBJ1-1; no firm D call. Per germline, CDR1 SGHAT and CDR2 FQNNGV. The CDR3 sequence is 14 residues long. V was pared by 5 bases and J by 1 base, with 11 bases between.

The chain employs TRBV7-8 and TRBJ2-1; 7 bases align to TRBD2. The germline V gene encodes CDR1 SGHVS and CDR2 FQNEAQ. The CDR3 extends over 14 amino acids. The V gene end was trimmed by 4 bases and the J gene end by 6 bases; junction bases not matched to a gene: 6. The CDR3 loop reads CASSSRLAANEQFF. The DNA of the CDR3 is TGTGCCAGCAGCTCCAGGCTAGCGGCCAATGAGCAGTTCTTC.

CDR3 coding DNA: TGTGCCAGCTCACGGGGACTAGCCTACGAGCAGTACTTC. Translation: CASSRGLAYEQYF. The V gene is TRBV18, the J gene TRBJ2-7; 8 bases match TRBD2. Germline values: CDR1 KGHSH, CDR2 LQKENI. After removal of 4 bases from V and 2 bases from J, the junction contained 1 base not matched to a gene. This CDR3 has 13 amino acids.

This clone came up once. V and J are TRBV6-1 and TRBJ2-7; no reliable D call. The CDR3 covers 12 residues. The V gene's germline CDR1 is MNHNS and CDR2 SASEGT. V was shortened by 9 bases and J by 0 bases, with 9 bases between the two germline ends. The CDR3 loop reads CASTISSYEQYF. The CDR3 coding sequence is TGTGCCAGTACTATTAGCTCCTACGAGCAGTACTTC.